What follows are 15 T cell receptor beta chains derived from one specimen sequenced in a study of somatic mutations in cytotoxic T cells in rheumatoid arthritis. Data came from immunoSEQ multiplex PCR; TCRdb stores just in-frame clones and leaves some out. The data hold around 3,000 clones, with roughly nine tenths observed a single time. What was sequenced was CD8+ T cells sorted from blood. These receptor sequences come from a woman aged 55-70 years with rheumatoid arthritis.

The rearrangement links TRBV28 to TRBJ2-1, with D possibly being TRBD1 (6 bases). V lost 1 base, J lost 6 bases, and 13 bases lay in between. The CDR3 spans 15 residues. Germline V CDR1 and CDR2: MDHEN, SYDVKM. CDR3 coding DNA: TGTGCCAGCAGTTTATCGGAAGGGGGTATCAATGAGCAGTTCTTC. Translated, it gives CASSLSEGGINEQFF.

The chain links TRBV27 to TRBJ2-1; 9 positions agree with TRBD2. The CDR3 totals 17 residues. V was clipped by 2 bases and J by 8 bases; unmatched bases: 13. Germline V gene sequence: CDR1 MNHEY, CDR2 SMNVEV (reference sequence). The DNA for the CDR3 is TGTGCCAGCAGTTTAGCGGGAGGGCCTCCGCTTATGTATGAGCAGTTCTTC. Protein: CASSLAGGPPLMYEQFF.

In DNA, the CDR3 is TGTGCCAGCAGCGCCTCTAGCGGGAAGGGGGAGACCCAGTACTTC. Translated: CASSASSGKGETQYF. This chain links TRBV9 with TRBJ2-5, with TRBD2 matching over 9 bases. The ends lost 3 bases at V and 5 bases at J; junction bases unmatched: 8. The CDR3 has 15 amino acids. Per the germline V gene, CDR1 is SGDLS and CDR2 is YYNGEE.

CDR3 in amino acids: CASDPSGRASGELFF. The CDR3 nucleotides are TGTGCTAGTGACCCTAGCGGGAGGGCGTCCGGGGAGCTGTTTTTT. The chain recombines TRBV12-5 with TRBJ2-2, with 12 bases identical to TRBD2. Trimming took 7 bases from V and 6 from J; bases not matched to a gene: 6. The CDR3 runs 15 residues. Germline loops: CDR1 LGHNT, CDR2 FRNRAP.

J is TRBJ2-2 and V is TRBV5-1, with 7 bases matching TRBD2. The V and J ends lost 4 bases and 2 bases, in that order; junction bases with no gene match: 5. Germline CDR1 SGHRS, CDR2 YFSETQ. This CDR3 is built from 15 residues. The CDR3, as DNA: TGCGCCAGCAGCGCGCTAGCGGTAAACACCGGGGAGCTGTTTTTT. Translation: CASSALAVNTGELFF.

The chain carries TRBV7-9 and TRBJ1-2; no firm D call. This CDR3 comprises 11 residues. The germline gives CDR1 SEHNR, CDR2 FQNEAQ (reference sequence). With 11 bases removed from V and 1 base from J, the gap between germline ends came to 8 bases. CDR3 bases: TGTGCCGTAACAGATAACTATGGCTACACCTTC. This encodes CAVTDNYGYTF.

In this sample, this clone turned up once. The rearrangement joins TRBV7-2 to TRBJ2-7, with TRBD1 matching 7 bases. The ends lost 5 bases at V and 3 bases at J; junction bases unmatched: 4. This CDR3 has 13 residues. Germline V gene lookup returns CDR1 SGHTA and CDR2 FQGNSA. This CDR3 reads CASSPGTDYEQYF. The CDR3, as DNA: TGTGCCAGCAGCCCCGGGACAGACTACGAGCAGTACTTC.

This chain links TRBV6-1 with TRBJ2-1; 14 bases agree with TRBD2. This CDR3 is 15 amino acids long. Germline CDR1 and CDR2: MNHNS and SASEGT. Trimming removed 3 bases from V and 9 bases from J; junction bases left unmatched: 4. The CDR3: CASSEGLAGAGEQFF. Written as DNA, the CDR3 is TGTGCCAGCAGTGAGGGACTAGCGGGGGCTGGTGAGCAGTTCTTC.

The chain is built from TRBV7-2 and TRBJ2-7; 10 bases agree with TRBD1. CDR1 is SGHTA and CDR2 is FQGNSA in the germline V gene. V lost 2 bases and J lost 4; bases outside the gene matches: 8. This CDR3 has 16 amino acids. The CDR3 nucleotides read TGTGCCAGCAGCTTATCCCGGACAGGGGGGGTATACGAGCAGTACTTC. Translating gives CASSLSRTGGVYEQYF.

This clone was picked up one time. The chain has TRBV27 and TRBJ1-2; 9 bases agree with TRBD1. The V gene end was trimmed by 5 bases and the J gene end by 6 bases; junction bases not matched to a gene: 13. The germline V gene has CDR1 MNHEY and CDR2 SMNVEV (reference sequence). This CDR3 is 16 amino acids long. The CDR3 coding sequence is TGTGCCAGCAGTCTCCTGGTGGGACAGGGAAATCATGGCTACACCTTC. Residues: CASSLLVGQGNHGYTF.

This chain connects TRBV7-9 to TRBJ2-7, with TRBD1 matching over 11 bases. This CDR3 has 15 residues. Germline loops: CDR1 SEHNR, CDR2 FQNEAQ (reference sequence). V gave up 2 bases and J gave up 3 bases; unmatched junction bases: 3. For the CDR3, the DNA is TGTGCCAGCAGCTTAAGGGACAGGGGGATCTACGAGCAGTACTTC. Translating gives CASSLRDRGIYEQYF.

The V and J genes are TRBV4-1 and TRBJ1-1; TRBD1 is a possible D gene (5 bases). CDR1 MGHRA and CDR2 YSYEKL come from the germline V gene. V was clipped by 1 base and J by 8 bases, with 11 bases between them. CDR3 length equals 13 residues. The CDR3 DNA is TGCGCCAGCAGCCAAGGTGGGGCGCTCGAAGCTTTCTTT. Amino acids: CASSQGGALEAFF.

The rearrangement uses TRBV19 and TRBJ1-5; unclear D gene. The CDR3 loop spans 16 amino acids. The germline CDR1 and CDR2 sequences are LNHDA and SQIVND (reference sequence). The germline V and J ends were trimmed by 1 base and 2 bases, with 12 bases remaining between them. The CDR3 reads CASSIGNARGNQPQHF. For the CDR3, the DNA is TGTGCCAGTAGTATAGGGAACGCTCGGGGCAATCAGCCCCAGCATTTT.

CDR3 bases: TGTGCCAGCAGCTTATATGGGGGAGGGTCCTACGAGCAGTACTTC. This gives the protein CASSLYGGGSYEQYF. V and J are TRBV11-2 and TRBJ2-7; 7 nucleotides align to TRBD2. Germline-derived CDR1 and CDR2 are SGHAT and FQNNGV. The CDR3 covers 15 residues. With V trimmed by 2 bases and J by 1 base, 5 bases remained unmatched. The variable domain in full, completed from reference TRBV11-2 and TRBJ2-7, reads EAGVAQSPRYKIIEKRQSVAFWCNPISGHATLYWYQQILGQGPKLLIQFQNNGVVDDSQLPKDRFSAERLKGVDSTLKIQPAKLEDSAVYLCASSLYGGGSYEQYFGPGTRLTVT.

This clone was found once. The gene calls are TRBV27 and TRBJ2-7, with TRBD2 matching over 9 bases. The V gene end was trimmed by 5 bases and the J gene end by 3 bases; junction bases not matched to a gene: 5. From germline, CDR1 is MNHEY and CDR2 SMNVEV (reference sequence). The CDR3 has 14 amino acids. The CDR3 bases are TGTGCCAGCAGTGAGCGGGGGGCCCGCTACGAGCAGTACTTC. The encoded protein is CASSERGARYEQYF.